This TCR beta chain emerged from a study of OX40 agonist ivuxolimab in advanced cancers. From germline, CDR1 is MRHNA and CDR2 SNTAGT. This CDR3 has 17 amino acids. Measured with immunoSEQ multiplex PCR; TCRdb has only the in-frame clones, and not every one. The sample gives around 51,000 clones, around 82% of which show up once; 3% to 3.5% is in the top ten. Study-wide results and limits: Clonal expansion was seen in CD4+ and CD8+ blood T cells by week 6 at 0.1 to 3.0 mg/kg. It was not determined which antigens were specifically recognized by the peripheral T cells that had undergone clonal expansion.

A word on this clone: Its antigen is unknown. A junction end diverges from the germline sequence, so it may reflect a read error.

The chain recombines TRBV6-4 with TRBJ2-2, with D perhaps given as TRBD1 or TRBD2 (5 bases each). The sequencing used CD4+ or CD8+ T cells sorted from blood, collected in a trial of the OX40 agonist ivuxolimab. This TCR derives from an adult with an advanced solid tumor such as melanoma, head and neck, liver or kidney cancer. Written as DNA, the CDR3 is TGTGCCAGCAGTGACTCGGCAGGGAACGGGAACGCCGGGGAGCTGTTTTTT. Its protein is CASSDSAGNGNAGELFF.